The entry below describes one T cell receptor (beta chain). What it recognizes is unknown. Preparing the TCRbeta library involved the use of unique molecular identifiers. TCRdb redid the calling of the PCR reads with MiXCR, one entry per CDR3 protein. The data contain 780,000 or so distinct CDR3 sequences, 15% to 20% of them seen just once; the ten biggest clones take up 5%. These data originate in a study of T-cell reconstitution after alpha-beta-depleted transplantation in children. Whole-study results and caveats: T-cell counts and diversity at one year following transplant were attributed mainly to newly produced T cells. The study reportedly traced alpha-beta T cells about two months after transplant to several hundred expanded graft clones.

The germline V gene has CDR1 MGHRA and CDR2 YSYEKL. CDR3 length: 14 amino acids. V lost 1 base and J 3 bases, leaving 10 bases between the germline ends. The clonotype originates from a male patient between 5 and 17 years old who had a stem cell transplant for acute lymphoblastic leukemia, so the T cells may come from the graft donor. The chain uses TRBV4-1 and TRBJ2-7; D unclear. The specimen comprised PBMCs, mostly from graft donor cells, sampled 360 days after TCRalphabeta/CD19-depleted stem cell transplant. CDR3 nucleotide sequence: TGCGCCAGCAGCCAAGGTCGGGTAAACTACGAGCAGTACTTC. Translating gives CASSQGRVNYEQYF.